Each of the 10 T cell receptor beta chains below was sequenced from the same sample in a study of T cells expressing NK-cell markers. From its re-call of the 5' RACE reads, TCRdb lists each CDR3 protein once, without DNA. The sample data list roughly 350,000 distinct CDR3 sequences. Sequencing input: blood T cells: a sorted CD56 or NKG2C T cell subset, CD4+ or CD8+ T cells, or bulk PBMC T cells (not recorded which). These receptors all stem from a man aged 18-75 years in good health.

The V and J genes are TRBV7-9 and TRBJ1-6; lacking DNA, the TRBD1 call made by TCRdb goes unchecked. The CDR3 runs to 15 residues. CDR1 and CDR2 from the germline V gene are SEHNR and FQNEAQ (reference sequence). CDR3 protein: CASSLSTAPELPLHF.

The CDR3 spells CSVRTGGATGELFF. The V and J genes are TRBV29-1 and TRBJ2-2; checking the TCRdb D call of TRBD1 is not possible without DNA. The CDR3 is 14 residues long. Germline V CDR1 and CDR2: SQVTM, ANQGSEA.

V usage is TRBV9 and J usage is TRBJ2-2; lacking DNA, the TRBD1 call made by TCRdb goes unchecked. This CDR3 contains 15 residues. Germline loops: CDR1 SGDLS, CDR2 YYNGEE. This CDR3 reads CASSPRGENTGELFF. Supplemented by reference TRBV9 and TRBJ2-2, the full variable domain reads DSGVTQTPKHLITATGQRVTLRCSPRSGDLSVYWYQQSLDQGLQFLIQYYNGEERAKGNILERFSAQQFPDLHSELNLSSLELGDSALYFCASSPRGENTGELFFGEGSRLTVL.

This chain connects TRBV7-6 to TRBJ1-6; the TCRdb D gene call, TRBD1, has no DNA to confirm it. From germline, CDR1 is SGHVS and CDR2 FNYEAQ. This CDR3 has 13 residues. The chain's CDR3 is CASSFGAGTELHF.

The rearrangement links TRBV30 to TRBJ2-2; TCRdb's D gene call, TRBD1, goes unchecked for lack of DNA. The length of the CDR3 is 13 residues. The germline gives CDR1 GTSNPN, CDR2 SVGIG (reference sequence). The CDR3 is CAWRWPGTGELFF.

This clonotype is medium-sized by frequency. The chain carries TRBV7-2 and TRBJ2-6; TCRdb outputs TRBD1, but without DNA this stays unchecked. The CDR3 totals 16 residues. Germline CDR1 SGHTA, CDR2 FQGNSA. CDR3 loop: CASSLDRTSGANVLTF.

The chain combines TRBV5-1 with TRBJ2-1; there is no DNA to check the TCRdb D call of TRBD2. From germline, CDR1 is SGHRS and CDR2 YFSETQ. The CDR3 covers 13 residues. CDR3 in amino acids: CASHPDEGYEQFF. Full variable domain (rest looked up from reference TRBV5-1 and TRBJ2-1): KAGVTQTPRYLIKTRGQQVTLSCSPISGHRSVSWYQQTPGQGLQFLFEYFSETQRNKGNFPGRFSGRQFSNSRSEMNVSTLELGDSALYLCASHPDEGYEQFFGPGTRLTVL.

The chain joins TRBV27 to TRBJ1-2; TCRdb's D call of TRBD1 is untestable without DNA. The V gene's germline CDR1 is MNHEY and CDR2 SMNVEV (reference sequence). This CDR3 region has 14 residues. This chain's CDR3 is CASSPRGRPYGYTF.

The CDR3: CASSWVQGSGANVLTF. The V gene is TRBV6-5, the J gene TRBJ2-6. The CDR3 has 16 residues. Germline CDR1 is MNHEY and CDR2 is SVGAGI.

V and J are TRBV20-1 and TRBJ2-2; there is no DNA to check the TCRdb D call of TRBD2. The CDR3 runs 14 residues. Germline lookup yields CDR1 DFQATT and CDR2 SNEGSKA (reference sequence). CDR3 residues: CRDWEAGVTGELFF.